These 18 T cell receptor delta chains were sequenced from one sample in a study of γδ T cells in repeated Plasmodium falciparum infection. Gammadelta T cells were flow-sorted from PBMC into Vgamma9/Vdelta2+ and Vdelta2-negative populations for bulk analysis. TCRdb used CATT to re-call clones from the multiplex PCR reads. This sample carries approximately 90,000 delta-chain clones, less than 1% of them seen once, and the ten largest clones take more than 9%. Sequenced: gamma-delta T cells from blood. All receptors come from a pool of human donors (malaria-infected and uninfected, not separated).

With respect to this clone: The likely explanation is a read error, given a far larger clone one base away. Other DNA sequences from this sample encode an identical CDR3 as well. CDR3 DNA: TGTGCCCTTGGGGAACTCCCGTATCCTACCGGCAAAGAACTGGGGGATATCTCAGACACCGATAAACTCATCTTT. It translates to CALGELPYPTGKELGDISDTDKLIF. The chain uses TRDV1 and TRDJ1; 11 bases are shared with TRDD3. This CDR3 contains 25 residues. Germline V gives CDR1 TSWWSYY, CDR2 QGS.

By its share, this clone is medium-sized (0.01 to 0.1%). The same CDR3 also results from other DNA sequences found in this sample. CDR3 residues: CALGELEIRSDKLIF. The CDR3 DNA sequence: TGTGCTCTTGGGGAACTAGAAATCCGGTCGGATAAACTCATCTTT. The chain combines TRDV1 with TRDJ1, with D perhaps matching TRDD1 (5 bases). CDR3 length equals 15 residues. V was trimmed by 0 bases and J by 5 bases, leaving 13 bases between them. The germline V gene has CDR1 TSWWSYY and CDR2 QGS.

This clone was counted only a few times. For this DNA, TCRdb reports the protein of a much larger clone, which diverges at residue 3, most likely from a read error; the protein presented here is translated directly from the DNA. The chain combines TRDV2 with TRDJ1; TRDD3 matches 12 bases. CDR1 and CDR2 from the germline V gene are GEAIGNYY and EKD. The CDR3 loop spans 18 amino acids. CDR3 residues: CAYDTVTGGYRATDKLIF. The CDR3 DNA follows: TGTGCCTATGACACCGTTACTGGGGGATACCGAGCGACCGATAAACTCATCTTT.

This clone was counted between two and nine times. A read error likely explains this, since a far larger clone differs by one base. This same CDR3 is encoded by further DNA sequences in the sample. No J gene call was made, and the V gene is TRDV1; the table names TRDD3, a call not compared with the DNA. The CDR3 covers 18 residues. Germline CDR1 reads TSWWSYY; CDR2 reads QGS. CDR3 loop: CALGERFKGDTVVDKLIF. In DNA, the CDR3 is TGTGCTCTTGGGGAACGGTTCAAGGGGGATACTGTCGTCGATAAGCTCATCTTT.

Comment on this clone: TCRdb records a much larger clone's protein for this DNA, with a difference at residue 13 that likely arises from a read error; the protein given is the translation of the DNA. J is TRDJ1 and V is TRDV1, with TRDD2 matching 9 bases. The J gene, missing from TCRdb, was assigned here through DNA to germline matching. Germline trimming cut 0 bases from V and 0 bases from J; bases unmatched to any gene: 11. The germline gives CDR1 TSWWSYY, CDR2 QGS. This CDR3 comprises 19 residues. CDR3 region: CALGELAFLPRPHTDKLIF. CDR3 DNA: TGTGCTCTTGGGGAACTCGCCTTCCTACCGCGGCCTCACACCGATAAACTCATCTTT.

Note on this clone: One base away lies a much larger clone, so this may be a sequencing read error. The rearrangement uses TRDV1 and TRDJ1; tentatively, D is TRDD3 (5 bases). No J gene was available from TCRdb, and it was assigned here by a germline match of the DNA. Germline CDR1 TSWWSYY, CDR2 QGS. The CDR3 is 20 residues long. CDR3 DNA: TGTGCCCTTGGGGAATTAGTGGGTCGGGAACTGCTACAATACACCGATAAACTCATCTTT. This translates into CALGELVGRELLQYTDKLIF.

Judged by abundance, this clone is medium-sized. Other DNA sequences within the sample encode an identical CDR3. V and J are TRDV2 and TRDJ1; 11 nucleotides line up with TRDD3. The V and J ends lost 0 bases and 7 bases, in that order; junction bases with no gene match: 30. Germline V gene lookup returns CDR1 GEAIGNYY and CDR2 EKD. The CDR3 covers 23 residues. CDR3 nucleotides: TGTGCCTGTGACACCGCCCCGGCACGTGGAGTGGGGGATACGACCTACCTACCTGGTAAACTCATCTTT. This gives the protein CACDTAPARGVGDTTYLPGKLIF.

In its sample, this clone was seen many times. A far larger clone lies a single base away; this is likely a read error. This CDR3 is also generated by other DNA sequences in the sample. The rearrangement uses TRDV1 and TRDJ1, with TRDD3 identical over 7 bases. Germline CDR1 is TSWWSYY and CDR2 is QGS. The CDR3 is made up of 21 amino acids. V lost 0 bases and J lost 9; bases outside the gene matches: 28. The CDR3 DNA follows: TGTGCTCTTGGGGAACTAGCCCCTCGGCCTTCTGTCTGGGGGTCCCTGTTCCAACTCATCTTT. This codes for CALGELAPRPSVWGSLFQLIF.

A few counts support this clone. This sequence is one base from a far larger clone and is likely a read error. Other DNA sequences from this sample encode an identical CDR3 as well. The chain has TRDV1 and TRDJ1; 8 positions agree with TRDD2. Germline matching of the DNA provided the J gene here, since TCRdb leaves it blank. The CDR3 runs to 19 residues. CDR1 is TSWWSYY and CDR2 is QGS in the germline V gene. V lost 6 bases and J lost 5; bases outside the gene matches: 23. The CDR3 DNA sequence: TGTGCTCTTGGTCACAGCTTCCTACTTTTACTGGGTGATAAAGATAAACTCATCTTT. Encoded protein: CALGHSFLLLLGDKDKLIF.

This clone was observed a few times. TCRdb's protein for this DNA is that of a much larger clone and differs from the translation at residue 5, likely a read error; the protein shown is the DNA translation. The rearrangement links TRDV2 to TRDJ1; D may correspond to TRDD2 or TRDD3 (6 bases each). Since TCRdb gives no J gene, matching the DNA to germline was used here to assign it. V lost 3 bases and J 4 bases, leaving 26 bases between the germline ends. The CDR3 is made up of 18 amino acids. From germline, CDR1 is GEAIGNYY and CDR2 EKD. CDR3 region: CACDEMAFPGDGSDKLIF. The CDR3 nucleotides are TGTGCCTGTGACGAAATGGCCTTCCCGGGGGACGGGAGCGATAAACTCATCTTT.

This clone showed up just a few times. A far larger clone is one base from this, pointing to a likely read error. This same CDR3 is encoded by further DNA sequences in the sample. J is TRDJ1 and V is TRDV1; D is uncertain. The germline V gene encodes CDR1 TSWWSYY and CDR2 QGS. The CDR3 length is 13 residues. V lost 6 bases to trimming and J lost 8 bases, with 16 bases between them. The CDR3 coding sequence is TGTGCTCTTGGAATAAACCTGGTTACAAAACTCATCTTT. Residues: CALGINLVTKLIF.

This clone appeared a few times. A read error is the likely source, as a far larger clone sits one nucleotide away. The same CDR3 is also encoded by other DNA sequences in this sample. The rearrangement joins TRDV2 to TRDJ3; 11 nucleotides align to TRDD3. The J gene, not given by TCRdb, was assigned here from a germline match of the nucleotide sequence. Looked up from germline, CDR1 is GEAIGNYY and CDR2 is EKD. The CDR3 consists of 20 residues. CDR3 region: CACDTLMGDTGSWDTRQMFF. The DNA for the CDR3 is TGCGCCTGTGACACCCTCATGGGGGATACGGGCTCCTGGGACACCCGACAGATGTTTTTC.

This clone was seen only a few times. A far bigger clonotype differs at one base, so this is likely a read error. The sample contains more than one DNA sequence encoding this CDR3. This chain links TRDV1 with TRDJ1, with D maybe TRDD2 (5 bases). TCRdb lists no J gene, so it was determined here by aligning the DNA to germline. Germline values: CDR1 TSWWSYY, CDR2 QGS. The CDR3 covers 19 residues. The chain's CDR3 is CALGEPNSHTSSPTDKLIF. The CDR3 bases are TGTGCTCTTGGGGAACCAAACTCTCACACTTCTTCCCCCACCGACAAACTCATCTTT.

With regard to this clone: TCRdb pairs this DNA with a much larger clone's protein that differs at residue 17, likely a read error; the protein shown was translated from the DNA. CDR3 protein: CACDRILGDTPYTDKLTF. For the CDR3, the DNA is TGTGCCTGTGACCGGATCCTGGGGGATACTCCATACACCGATAAACTCACCTTT. With the J gene uncalled, the V gene is TRDV2; TRDD3, the table's D call, lacks a check against the DNA. The CDR3 consists of 18 residues. CDR1 and CDR2 from the germline V gene are GEAIGNYY and EKD.

With regard to this clone: The TCRdb protein comes from a much larger clone and disagrees with this DNA's translation at residue 12, likely due to a read error; the protein given here is derived from the DNA. The chain joins TRDV3 to TRDJ1; TRDD3 matches 7 bases. The J gene, absent from TCRdb, was called here by matching the DNA to germline. The germline V gene has CDR1 TVYSNPD and CDR2 GDNSRS (reference sequence). Losses at the gene ends were 3 bases for V and 0 bases for J; bases not matched to a gene: 19. This CDR3 is 18 amino acids long. For the CDR3, the DNA is TGTGCCTTCAAGGGGGAAGGGGATGGGGGAACGCACACCGATAAACTCATCTTT. It specifies CAFKGEGDGGTHTDKLIF.

To note about this clone: The translation of this DNA and the TCRdb protein of a much larger clone differ at residue 6, probably owing to a read error; the protein shown here is translated from the DNA. V usage is TRDV2 and J usage is TRDJ1; 7 nucleotides agree with TRDD3. The J gene, missing from TCRdb, was assigned here through DNA to germline matching. With V trimmed by 1 base and J by 2 bases, 15 bases remained unmatched. Germline loops: CDR1 GEAIGNYY, CDR2 EKD. The CDR3 is made up of 18 amino acids. CDR3 bases: TGTGCCTGTGACACTATGGCCTGGGGGGGGCCCACAACCGATAAACTCATCTTT. Translating gives CACDTMAWGGPTTDKLIF.

This clone was counted a few times. The protein recorded in TCRdb matches a much larger clone and deviates from this DNA's translation at residue 19, suggesting a read error; the protein here is obtained by translating the DNA. The V call is TRDV1, the J call TRDJ1; 12 nucleotides agree with TRDD3. Because TCRdb records no J gene, it was assigned here through a match of the DNA to germline. Trimming took 0 bases from V and 1 from J; bases not matched to a gene: 30. The CDR3 has 26 amino acids. CDR1 is TSWWSYY, CDR2 QGS, per germline. CDR3: CALGELHTFLQTPYWGIQPCTDKLIF. In DNA form, the CDR3 reads TGTGCTCTTGGGGAACTCCATACCTTCCTACAGACCCCGTACTGGGGGATACAGCCTTGCACCGATAAACTCATCTTT.

This clone turned up a few times. Translating this DNA gives a protein that differs at residue 13 from the TCRdb one, which belongs to a much larger clone; a read error is likely, and the protein shown is this translation. For the V gene the call is TRDV1; the J gene has no call; the table names TRDD3, a call not compared with the DNA. The CDR3 covers 14 residues. The V gene's germline CDR1 is TSWWSYY and CDR2 QGS. The CDR3 loop is CALGVQVLGEKLTF. The CDR3 region has the DNA TGTGCTCTTGGGGTCCAGGTACTGGGGGAAAAACTCACCTTT.